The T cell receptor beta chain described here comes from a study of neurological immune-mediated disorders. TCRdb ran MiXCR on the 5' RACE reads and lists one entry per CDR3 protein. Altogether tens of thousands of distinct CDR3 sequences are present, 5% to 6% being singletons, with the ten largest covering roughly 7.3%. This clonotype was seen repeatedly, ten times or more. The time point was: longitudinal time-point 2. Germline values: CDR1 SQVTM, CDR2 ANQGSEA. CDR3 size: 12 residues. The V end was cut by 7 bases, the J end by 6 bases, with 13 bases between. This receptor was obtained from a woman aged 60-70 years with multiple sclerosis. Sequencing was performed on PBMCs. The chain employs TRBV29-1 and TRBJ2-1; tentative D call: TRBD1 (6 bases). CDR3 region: CSATGLGNEQFF. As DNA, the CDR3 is TGCAGCGCGACAGGTCTGGGCAATGAGCAGTTCTTC.